This record concerns one TCR beta chain sequence. The CDR3 is made up of 17 amino acids. With 5 bases removed from V and 4 bases from J, the gap between germline ends came to 18 bases. Germline values: CDR1 LGHNA, CDR2 YNFKEQ. Assay used: immunoSEQ multiplex PCR; TCRdb lists only in-frame clones, some missing. The profile shows about 80,000 clones, roughly 88% of them singletons. This entry is derived from a study of blood T cell repertoires in COVID-19. Overall study context: Samples taken during acute and convalescent COVID-19 were collected in the United States, Italy and Spain.

The rearrangement uses TRBV4-2 and TRBJ1-6; the D gene is possibly TRBD1 (6 bases). The receptor was isolated from a woman older than 75 with acute or convalescent COVID-19. Sequenced: peripheral blood. The CDR3 region is CASSSRDTGNYNSPLHF. The CDR3 DNA is TGTGCCAGCAGCTCCCGGGACACAGGAAATTATAATTCACCCCTCCACTTT.